Presented here are 9 T cell receptor beta chains from one specimen sequenced in a study of cytomegalovirus exposure and HLA in healthy donors. In the PCR, 60 Vbeta and 13 Jbeta primers were used. Repertoires were generated with immunoSEQ multiplex PCR, while TCRdb's copy carries only in-frame clones and drops some. Found here are about 190,000 clones, 85% of them singletons; the top ten hold 1%. Sequencing was done on a sample of PBMCs. These receptors were obtained from a boy aged 2 to 10 in good health and CMV-seronegative.

The V call is TRBV6-1, the J call TRBJ1-1; a weak D match, TRBD1 (5 bases). Germline CDR1 reads MNHNS; CDR2 reads SASEGT. V dropped 2 bases and J dropped 7 bases, with 8 bases sitting between them. The CDR3 contains 12 residues. This CDR3 reads CASSERQGEAFF. CDR3 DNA: TGTGCCAGCAGTGAACGGCAGGGTGAAGCTTTCTTT.

The V gene is TRBV27, the J gene TRBJ2-7; possible D gene TRBD2, 5 bases. Trimming removed 5 bases at V and 7 bases at J, with 12 bases between. Germline lookup yields CDR1 MNHEY and CDR2 SMNVEV (reference sequence). This CDR3 is 12 amino acids long. The CDR3 reads CASSPLGSEQYF. The CDR3, as DNA: TGTGCCAGCAGTCCCCTGGGGAGTGAGCAGTACTTC.

This clone occurred a few times. This rearrangement joins TRBV19 to TRBJ1-2; tentative D call: TRBD1 (6 bases). V lost 7 bases to trimming and J lost 6 bases, with 18 bases between them. CDR1 is LNHDA, CDR2 SQIVND, per germline (reference sequence). CDR3 size: 14 residues. CDR3 nucleotide sequence: TGTGCCAGTAAAGATTCTTACAGGGTGAATGGCTACACCTTC. Amino acid sequence: CASKDSYRVNGYTF.

This chain connects TRBV28 to TRBJ1-1, with D possibly being TRBD1 (5 bases). The CDR3 totals 15 residues. The germline CDR1 and CDR2 sequences are MDHEN and SYDVKM. The ends were cut back, 3 bases at V and 0 bases at J, with 11 bases in the middle. CDR3 residues: CASSLKAGMNTEAFF. In DNA, the CDR3 is TGTGCCAGCAGTTTGAAGGCAGGGATGAACACTGAAGCTTTCTTT.

The J gene is TRBJ2-1, the V gene TRBV18; 9 bases fit TRBD2. The ends lost 5 bases at V and 4 bases at J; junction bases unmatched: 6. Germline CDR1 is KGHSH and CDR2 is LQKENI. There are 15 residues in the CDR3. Here the CDR3 DNA reads TGTGCCAGCTCAGTTACTAGCGGGCCTTACAATGAGCAGTTCTTC. Translation gives CASSVTSGPYNEQFF.

This rearrangement joins TRBV19 to TRBJ2-1, with TRBD2 matching over 8 bases. Germline loops: CDR1 LNHDA, CDR2 SQIVND (reference sequence). With V trimmed by 7 bases and J by 8 bases, 13 bases remained unmatched. The CDR3 covers 15 residues. The CDR3 coding sequence is TGTGCCAGTAACCCAAACGGGGGGGCCTTAGATGAGCAGTTCTTC. Its protein is CASNPNGGALDEQFF.

This clone was seen only a few times. The chain is built from TRBV19 and TRBJ1-2; 8 bases line up with TRBD1. Germline V gene data show CDR1 as LNHDA and CDR2 as SQIVND (reference sequence). J gave up 6 bases and V 10 bases, and 7 bases lay outside the gene matches. The CDR3 contains 12 residues. CDR3 sequence reads: CATDRTGNGYTF. The CDR3 DNA reads TGTGCCACAGACCGGACAGGGAATGGCTACACCTTC.

V usage is TRBV30 and J usage is TRBJ1-2, with D perhaps TRBD1 (6 bases). CDR3 size: 14 residues. Trimming removed 4 bases at V and 8 bases at J, with 20 bases between. CDR1 and CDR2 from the germline V gene are GTSNPN and SVGIG (reference sequence). The CDR3 region has the DNA TGTGCCTGGACCGGGACATTAAACATAGGGGGCTACACCTTC. It specifies CAWTGTLNIGGYTF.

The chain couples TRBV9 to TRBJ1-5, with D maybe TRBD1 (6 bases). Germline CDR1 reads SGDLS; CDR2 reads YYNGEE. The CDR3 length is 15 residues. V was shortened by 1 base and J by 6 bases, with 14 bases between the two germline ends. The CDR3 loop reads CASSVSAGVGQPQHF. The DNA of the CDR3 is TGTGCCAGCAGCGTATCGGCAGGGGTCGGTCAGCCCCAGCATTTT.